This T cell receptor (beta chain) is from a study of blood T cell repertoires in COVID-19. Study summary: Sites across the United States, Italy and Spain contributed samples from acute and convalescent COVID-19. T cells, B-cell-depleted T cells, or PBMCs supplied cDNA or gDNA.

Participants' reported clinical history set cohort assignment. In the study's own analysis: Amplification of reference gene primers provided the estimated nucleated cell counts. Repertoires were generated with immunoSEQ multiplex PCR, while TCRdb's copy carries only in-frame clones and drops some. V and J calls and clone size are given by that table; D and trimming were obtained from the DNA. Here the sample spans 300,000 to 400,000 clones, 70% to 90% being singletons. The CDR3 has 15 amino acids. Germline V lookup: CDR1 MNHNS, CDR2 SASEGT. Trimming at V came to 6 bases and at J to 2 bases, leaving 7 bases not matched to a gene.

The sequence was obtained from a woman in her thirties or forties with acute COVID-19. This sequence joins TRBV6-1 and TRBJ1-3, with TRBD1 matching over 7 bases. Material: PBMCs or T cells enriched from blood (not recorded which). Written as DNA, the CDR3 is TGTGCCAGCAGCACGACAGGGTATCCTGGAAACACCATATATTTT. It translates to CASSTTGYPGNTIYF.